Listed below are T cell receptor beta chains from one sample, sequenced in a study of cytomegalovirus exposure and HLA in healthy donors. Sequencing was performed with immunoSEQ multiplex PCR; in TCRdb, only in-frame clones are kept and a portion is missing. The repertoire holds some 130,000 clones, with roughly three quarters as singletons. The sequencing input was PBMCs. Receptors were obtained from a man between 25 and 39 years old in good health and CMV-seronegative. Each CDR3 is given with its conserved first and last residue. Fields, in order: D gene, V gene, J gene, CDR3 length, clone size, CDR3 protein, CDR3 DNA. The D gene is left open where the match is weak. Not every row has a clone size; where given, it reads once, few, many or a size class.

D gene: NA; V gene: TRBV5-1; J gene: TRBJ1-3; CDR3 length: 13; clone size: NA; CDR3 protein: CASSPDILNTIYF; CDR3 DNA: TGCGCCAGCAGCCCGGACATTTTAAACACCATATATTTT
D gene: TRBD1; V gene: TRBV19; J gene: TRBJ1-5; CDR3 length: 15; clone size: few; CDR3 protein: CASSISRTGNQPQHF; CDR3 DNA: TGTGCCAGTAGTATATCGAGGACAGGGAATCAGCCCCAGCATTTT
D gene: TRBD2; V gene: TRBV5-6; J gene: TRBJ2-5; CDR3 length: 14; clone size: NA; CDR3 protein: CASSQGLPQETQYF; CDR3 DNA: TGTGCCAGCAGCCAGGGACTACCCCAAGAGACCCAGTACTTC
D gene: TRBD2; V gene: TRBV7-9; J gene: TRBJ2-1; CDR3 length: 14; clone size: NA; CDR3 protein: CASSFAGGYNEQFF; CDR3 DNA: TGTGCCAGCAGCTTCGCGGGAGGCTACAATGAGCAGTTCTTC
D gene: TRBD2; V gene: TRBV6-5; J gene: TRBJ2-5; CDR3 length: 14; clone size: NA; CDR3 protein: CASSYYSGSETQYF; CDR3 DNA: TGTGCCAGCAGTTACTACAGCGGGAGTGAGACCCAGTACTTC
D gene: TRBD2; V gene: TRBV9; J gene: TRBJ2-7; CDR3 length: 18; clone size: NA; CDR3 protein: CASSVGVAGGPDPNEQYF; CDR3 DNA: TGTGCCAGCAGCGTAGGGGTAGCGGGAGGGCCGGATCCCAACGAGCAGTACTTC
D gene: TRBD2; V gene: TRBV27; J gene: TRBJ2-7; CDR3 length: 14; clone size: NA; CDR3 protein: CASSLAGGPYEQYF; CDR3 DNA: TGTGCCAGCAGTTTAGCGGGAGGGCCTTACGAGCAGTACTTC
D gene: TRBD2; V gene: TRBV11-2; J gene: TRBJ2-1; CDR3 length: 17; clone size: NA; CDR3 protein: CASSFSGGGREYNEQFF; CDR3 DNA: TGTGCCAGCAGCTTTAGCGGTGGCGGGAGAGAGTACAATGAGCAGTTCTTC
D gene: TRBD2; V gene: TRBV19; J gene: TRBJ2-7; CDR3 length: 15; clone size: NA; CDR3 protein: CASSSIAGGPYEQYF; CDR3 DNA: TGTGCCAGTAGTTCAATAGCGGGAGGGCCTTACGAGCAGTACTTC
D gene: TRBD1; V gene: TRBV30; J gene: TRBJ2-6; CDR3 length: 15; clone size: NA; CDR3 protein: CACRDRVAGANVLTF; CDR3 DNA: TGTGCCTGCCGGGACAGGGTCGCTGGGGCCAACGTCCTGACTTTC
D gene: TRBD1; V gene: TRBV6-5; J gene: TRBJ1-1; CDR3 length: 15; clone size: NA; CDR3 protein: CASSKDRIRGAEAFF; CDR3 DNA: TGTGCCAGCAGCAAGGACAGGATTCGAGGGGCTGAAGCTTTCTTT
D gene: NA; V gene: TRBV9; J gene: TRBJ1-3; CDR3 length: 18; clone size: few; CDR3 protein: CASSVGVRGMSSGNTIYF; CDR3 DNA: TGTGCCAGCAGCGTAGGGGTCAGGGGCATGAGCTCTGGAAACACCATATATTTT
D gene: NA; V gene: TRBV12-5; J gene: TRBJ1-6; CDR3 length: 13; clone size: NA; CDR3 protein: CASGLDLNSPLHF; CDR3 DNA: TGTGCTAGTGGTTTGGACCTAAATTCACCCCTCCACTTT
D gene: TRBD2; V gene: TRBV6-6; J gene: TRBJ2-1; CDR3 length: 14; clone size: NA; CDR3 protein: CASSNPGLVYEQFF; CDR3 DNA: TGTGCCAGCAGTAACCCGGGACTAGTATATGAGCAGTTCTTC
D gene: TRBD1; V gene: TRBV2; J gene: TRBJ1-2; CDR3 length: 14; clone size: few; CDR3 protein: CASSGGQGERGYTF; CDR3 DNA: TGTGCCAGCAGTGGGGGACAGGGAGAACGCGGCTACACCTTC
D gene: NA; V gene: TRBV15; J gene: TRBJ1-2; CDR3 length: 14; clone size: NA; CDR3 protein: CATSRDGTPYGYTF; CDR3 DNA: TGTGCCACCAGCAGAGACGGGACACCTTATGGCTACACCTTC
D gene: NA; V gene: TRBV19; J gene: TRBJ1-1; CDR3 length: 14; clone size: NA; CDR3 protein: CASSIESGNTEAFF; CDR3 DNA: TGTGCCAGTAGTATAGAGTCAGGGAACACTGAAGCTTTCTTT
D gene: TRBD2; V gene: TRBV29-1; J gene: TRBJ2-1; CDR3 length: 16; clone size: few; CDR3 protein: CSVIPGTSGSLNEQFF; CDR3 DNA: TGCAGCGTGATCCCCGGGACTAGCGGGAGTCTAAATGAGCAGTTCTTC
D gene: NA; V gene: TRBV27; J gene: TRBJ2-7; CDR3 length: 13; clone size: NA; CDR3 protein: CASSLTARYEQYF; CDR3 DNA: TGTGCCAGCAGTTTGACAGCTCGCTACGAGCAGTACTTC
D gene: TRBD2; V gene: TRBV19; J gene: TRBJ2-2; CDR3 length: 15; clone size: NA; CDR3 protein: CASSIGTRSTGELFF; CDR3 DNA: TGTGCCAGTAGTATTGGGACTAGGTCGACCGGGGAGCTGTTTTTT
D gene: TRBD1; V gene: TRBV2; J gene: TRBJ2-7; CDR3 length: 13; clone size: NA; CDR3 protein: CASSSGGVNEQYF; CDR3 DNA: TGTGCCAGCAGTTCAGGGGGCGTCAACGAGCAGTACTTC
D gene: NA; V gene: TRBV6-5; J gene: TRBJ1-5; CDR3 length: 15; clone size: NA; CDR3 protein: CASSYGWGGGQPQHF; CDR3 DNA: TGTGCCAGCAGTTACGGATGGGGGGGCGGGCAGCCCCAGCATTTT
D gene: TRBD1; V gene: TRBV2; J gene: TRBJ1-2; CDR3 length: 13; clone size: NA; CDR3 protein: CASTWDSENGYTF; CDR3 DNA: TGTGCCAGCACATGGGACAGTGAAAATGGCTACACCTTC
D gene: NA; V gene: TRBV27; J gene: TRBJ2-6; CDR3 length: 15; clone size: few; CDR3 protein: CASSFLVSGANVLTF; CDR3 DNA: TGTGCCAGCAGTTTTCTAGTCTCTGGGGCCAACGTCCTGACTTTC
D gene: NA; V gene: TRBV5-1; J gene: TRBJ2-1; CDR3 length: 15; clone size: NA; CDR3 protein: CASSLAVTRNNEQFF; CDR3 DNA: TGCGCCAGCAGCTTGGCCGTGACTAGAAACAATGAGCAGTTCTTC
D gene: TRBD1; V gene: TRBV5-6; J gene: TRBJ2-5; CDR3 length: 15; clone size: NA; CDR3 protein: CASSLIQGGQETQYF; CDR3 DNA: TGTGCCAGCAGCCTAATACAGGGGGGCCAAGAGACCCAGTACTTC
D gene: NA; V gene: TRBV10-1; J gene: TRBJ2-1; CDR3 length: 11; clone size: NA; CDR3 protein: CASSDRNEQFF; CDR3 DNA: TGCGCCAGCAGTGACCGGAATGAGCAGTTCTTC
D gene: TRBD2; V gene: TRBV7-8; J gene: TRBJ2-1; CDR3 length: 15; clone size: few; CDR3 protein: CASSSGLATYNEQFF; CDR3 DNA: TGTGCCAGCAGCTCGGGACTAGCGACTTACAATGAGCAGTTCTTC
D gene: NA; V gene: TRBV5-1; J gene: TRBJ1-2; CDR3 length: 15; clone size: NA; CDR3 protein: CASSLVAGEIYGYTF; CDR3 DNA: TGCGCCAGCAGCTTGGTCGCAGGGGAGATCTATGGCTACACCTTC
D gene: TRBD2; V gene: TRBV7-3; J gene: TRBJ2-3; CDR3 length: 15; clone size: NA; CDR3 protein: CASSVSAGEVDTQYF; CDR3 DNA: TGTGCCAGCAGCGTTTCAGCGGGAGAGGTAGATACGCAGTATTTT
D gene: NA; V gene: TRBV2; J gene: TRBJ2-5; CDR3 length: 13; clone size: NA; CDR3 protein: CASSRGGQETQYF; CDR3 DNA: TGTGCCAGCAGCCGAGGGGGCCAAGAGACCCAGTACTTC
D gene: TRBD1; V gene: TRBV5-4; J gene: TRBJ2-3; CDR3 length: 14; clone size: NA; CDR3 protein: CASSWTGGTDTQYF; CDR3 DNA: TGTGCCAGCAGCTGGACAGGGGGTACAGATACGCAGTATTTT
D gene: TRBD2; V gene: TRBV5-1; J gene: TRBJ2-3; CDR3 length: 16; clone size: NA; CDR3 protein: CASSPRLAGSTDTQYF; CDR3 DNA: TGCGCCAGCAGCCCCCGACTAGCGGGAAGCACAGATACGCAGTATTTT
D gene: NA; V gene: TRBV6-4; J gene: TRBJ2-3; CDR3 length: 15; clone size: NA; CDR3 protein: CASSTGSGSTDTQYF; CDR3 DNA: TGTGCCAGCAGCACTGGTAGCGGTAGCACAGATACGCAGTATTTT
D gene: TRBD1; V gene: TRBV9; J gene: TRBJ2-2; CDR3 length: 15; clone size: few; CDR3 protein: CASSEGTANTGELFF; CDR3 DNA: TGTGCCAGCAGCGAGGGGACAGCCAACACCGGGGAGCTGTTTTTT
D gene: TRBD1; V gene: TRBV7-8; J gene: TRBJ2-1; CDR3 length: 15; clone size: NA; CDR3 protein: CASSEPGQGVNEQFF; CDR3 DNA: TGTGCCAGCAGCGAACCGGGACAGGGGGTCAATGAGCAGTTCTTC
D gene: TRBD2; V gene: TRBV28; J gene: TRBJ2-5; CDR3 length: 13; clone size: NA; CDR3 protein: CAIVAGNQETQYF; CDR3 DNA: TGTGCCATAGTAGCGGGGAACCAAGAGACCCAGTACTTC
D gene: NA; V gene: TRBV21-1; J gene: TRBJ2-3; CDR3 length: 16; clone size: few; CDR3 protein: CASSLWDYRSTDTQYF; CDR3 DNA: TGTGCCAGCAGCTTGTGGGACTATCGGAGCACAGATACGCAGTATTTT
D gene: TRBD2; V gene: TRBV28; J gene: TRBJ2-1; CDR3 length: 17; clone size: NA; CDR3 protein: CASSLFTGLAGVNEQFF; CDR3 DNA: TGTGCCAGCAGTTTATTTACGGGACTAGCGGGCGTGAATGAGCAGTTCTTC
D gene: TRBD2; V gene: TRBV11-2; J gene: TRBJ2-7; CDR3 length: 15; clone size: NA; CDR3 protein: CASSLDSGGSYEQYF; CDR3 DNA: TGTGCCAGCAGCTTAGATTCGGGGGGTTCCTACGAGCAGTACTTC
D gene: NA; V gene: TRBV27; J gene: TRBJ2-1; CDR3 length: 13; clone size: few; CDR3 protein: CACGGRGSDEQFF; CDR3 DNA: TGTGCCTGCGGGGGCAGGGGTAGCGATGAGCAGTTCTTC
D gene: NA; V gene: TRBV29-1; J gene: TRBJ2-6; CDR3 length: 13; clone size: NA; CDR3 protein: CSVEISGANVLTF; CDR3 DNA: TGCAGCGTCGAGATATCTGGGGCCAACGTCCTGACTTTC
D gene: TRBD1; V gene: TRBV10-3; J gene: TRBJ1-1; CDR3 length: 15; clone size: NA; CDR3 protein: CAISYGQGADTEAFF; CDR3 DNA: TGTGCCATCAGCTACGGACAGGGGGCGGACACTGAAGCTTTCTTT
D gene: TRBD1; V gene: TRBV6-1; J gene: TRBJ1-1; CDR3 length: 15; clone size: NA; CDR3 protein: CASSPGTGDLAEAFF; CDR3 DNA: TGTGCCAGCAGTCCCGGGACAGGGGACCTCGCTGAAGCTTTCTTT
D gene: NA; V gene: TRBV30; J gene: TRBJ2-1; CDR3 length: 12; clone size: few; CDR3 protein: CAWNPTSNEQFF; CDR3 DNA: TGTGCCTGGAACCCGACTAGCAATGAGCAGTTCTTC
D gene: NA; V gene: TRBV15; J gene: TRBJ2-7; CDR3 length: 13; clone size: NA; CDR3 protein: CATGSRGGHEQYF; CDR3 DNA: TGTGCCACCGGCAGCAGGGGTGGACACGAGCAGTACTTC
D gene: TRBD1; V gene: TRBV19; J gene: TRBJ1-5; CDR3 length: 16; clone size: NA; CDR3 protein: CASRQTGEGGNQPQHF; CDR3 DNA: TGTGCCAGTAGACAGACAGGGGAGGGGGGCAATCAGCCCCAGCATTTT
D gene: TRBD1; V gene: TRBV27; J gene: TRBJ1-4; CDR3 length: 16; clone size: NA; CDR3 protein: CATSVGQGATNEKLFF; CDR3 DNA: TGTGCCACCAGCGTGGGACAGGGGGCAACTAATGAAAAACTGTTTTTT
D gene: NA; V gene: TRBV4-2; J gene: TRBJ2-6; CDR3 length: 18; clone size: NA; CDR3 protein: CASSQEVAHTRGANVLTF; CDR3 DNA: TGTGCCAGCAGCCAAGAGGTAGCGCATACAAGGGGGGCCAACGTCCTGACTTTC
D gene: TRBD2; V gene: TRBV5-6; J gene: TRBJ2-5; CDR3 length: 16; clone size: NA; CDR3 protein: CASSLAGTRNQETQYF; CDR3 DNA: TGTGCCAGCAGCCTGGCTGGGACTAGAAACCAAGAGACCCAGTACTTC